This TCR beta chain was identified in a study of shared clonotypes between healthy human individuals. In the authors' workflow: For the immunoSEQ data, sequences were junction-only without quality scores, so filtering differed. Clones were read by immunoSEQ multiplex PCR, and TCRdb kept only the in-frame ones, dropping some. V, J and clone size are taken as reported in that table, and D and trimming were inferred from the DNA itself. The sample has about 1,500,000 clones; roughly 96% are singletons. HIV-negative, healthy adults without recent acute infections or vaccinations were the donors. The length of the CDR3 is 18 residues. V shed 3 bases, J shed 5 bases, and the junction held 16 bases outside the gene matches. Looked up from germline, CDR1 is KGHSH and CDR2 is LQKENI.

This chain joins TRBV18 and TRBJ2-3, with TRBD1 matching over 8 bases. Sequenced: naive CD4+ T cells sorted from blood. Stated subset: CD45RA+ positively selected. This TCR derives from a man younger than 40 in good health. The CDR3 loop is CASSPRSGTGGAGDTQYF. CDR3 nucleotides: TGTGCCAGCTCACCGAGGAGTGGGACAGGTGGGGCAGGAGATACGCAGTATTTT. Full variable domain (missing parts from reference TRBV18 and TRBJ2-3): NAGVMQNPRHLVRRRGQEARLRCSPMKGHSHVYWYRQLPEEGLKFMVYLQKENIIDESGMPKERFSAEFPKEGPSILRIQQVVRGDSAAYFCASSPRSGTGGAGDTQYFGPGTRLTVL.